This T cell receptor beta chain was profiled in a study of cytomegalovirus exposure and HLA in healthy donors. On this clone: Its target is not known.

A multiplex PCR was run with 60 Vbeta primers and 13 Jbeta primers. The table came from immunoSEQ multiplex PCR; TCRdb's copy has only in-frame clones and leaves some out. In the table there are fewer than 300,000 clones, approximately 80% of which are singletons. Germline CDR1 is MNHEY and CDR2 is SVGAGI. V shed 6 bases and J shed 0 bases, with 9 bases lying between them. This CDR3 contains 14 residues. General study findings and limits: The likely explanation for a cluster of highly shared sequence variants was sequencing artifact. What TCR beta sequences reportedly achieved was accurate prediction of HLA-A and HLA-B alleles in most subjects.

The chain has TRBV6-5 and TRBJ1-5; D may be TRBD1 (5 bases). The sequenced material came from PBMCs. This sequence originates from a girl aged 2 to 9 in good health and CMV-seronegative. The CDR3 bases are TGTGCCAGCAGCCCCGACAGTAGCAATCAGCCCCAGCATTTT. This codes for CASSPDSSNQPQHF.